This T cell receptor (beta chain) was documented in a study of T cells in localized non-small cell lung cancer. Study-level results: Overall survival was longer when the density of T cells in the blood was higher. Uninvolved adjacent lung had higher T cell clonality than tumor and all other tissues. In adjacent lung appeared a median around 57 of the top 100 tumor clones.

Turning to this clone: Its antigen is not identified.

Sequenced by immunoSEQ multiplex PCR; TCRdb stores in-frame clones only, minus some. Of about 52,000 clones listed, 80% are singletons. The V end lost 4 bases, the J end lost 2 bases, and 11 bases lay between the germline ends. Germline CDR1 and CDR2: SGHVS and FQNEAQ. This CDR3 is 15 amino acids long. V usage is TRBV7-8 and J usage is TRBJ2-2; tentative D call: TRBD1 (6 bases). The material was PBMCs, obtained before any cancer treatment. The sequence was collected from a woman aged 35 to 70 with stage II lung adenocarcinoma. Here the CDR3 DNA reads TGTGCCAGCAGCTCAGCCAGGGGAAACACCGGGGAGCTGTTTTTT. Its protein is CASSSARGNTGELFF. The whole variable domain, remainder taken from reference TRBV7-8 and TRBJ2-2, is GAGVSQSPRYKVAKRGQDVALRCDPISGHVSLFWYQQALGQGPEFLTYFQNEAQLDKSGLPSDRFFAERPEGSVSTLKIQRTQQEDSAVYLCASSSARGNTGELFFGEGSRLTVL.